Listed below are T cell receptor beta chains from one sample, sequenced in a study of a mutant IDH1 vaccine in newly diagnosed glioma. The assay was immunoSEQ multiplex PCR, and TCRdb's table has in-frame clones only and misses some. The sample contains 49,000 or so clones, about 77% of which appear only once. Their antigens are not known. The sample was PBMCs, taken from a glioma patient whose treatment included an IDH1 peptide vaccine. Receptors originate from a woman between 35 and 50 years old with glioma. CDR3s leave out the opening cysteine and the closing phenylalanine or tryptophan. Fields, in order: V gene, CDR3 protein.

V gene: TRBV2; CDR3 protein: ASTQGQAFYEQY
V gene: TRBV6-1; CDR3 protein: ASSRQGPTEAF
V gene: TRBV6-1; CDR3 protein: ASSGGTGGGNTIY
V gene: TRBV5-1; CDR3 protein: ASSFQPPYNEQF
V gene: TRBV7-2; CDR3 protein: ASSLAMNTEAF
V gene: TRBV4-2; CDR3 protein: ASSRISGQGDSPLH
V gene: TRBV2; CDR3 protein: ASSQEGWDQPQH
V gene: TRBV2; CDR3 protein: ASRDGGVETQY
V gene: TRBV9; CDR3 protein: ASSVHGGTSNYDEQF
V gene: TRBV11-3; CDR3 protein: ASSFAGQGHTGELF
V gene: TRBV7-6; CDR3 protein: ASSLGPPRAGNTIY
V gene: TRBV7-6; CDR3 protein: ASSLGQGANTEAF
V gene: TRBV2; CDR3 protein: ASSTEGTYNEQF
V gene: TRBV6-5; CDR3 protein: ASSYGGRIYNEQF
V gene: TRBV14; CDR3 protein: ASSQQRQAQETQY
V gene: TRBV30; CDR3 protein: AWSLSGQGFQPQH
V gene: TRBV19; CDR3 protein: ASSITRDTQY
V gene: TRBV7-9; CDR3 protein: ASSPLDTNTEAF
V gene: TRBV19; CDR3 protein: ASSISLDTQY
V gene: TRBV7-8; CDR3 protein: ASSYPGSPAGGYT
V gene: TRBV29-1; CDR3 protein: SVGGLVGNEQF
V gene: TRBV5-1; CDR3 protein: ASSTVGGRGTGELF
V gene: TRBV7-6; CDR3 protein: ASSLAVGSGTGMVGEQY
V gene: TRBV11-2; CDR3 protein: ASSTQGARYEQY
V gene: TRBV2; CDR3 protein: ASSVSGELF
V gene: TRBV5-6; CDR3 protein: ASSLLAGYQETQY
V gene: TRBV18; CDR3 protein: ASSPVLGASMNTEAF
V gene: TRBV9; CDR3 protein: ASSPWTSAAAGELF
V gene: TRBV6-5; CDR3 protein: ASSYSIAGARETQY
V gene: TRBV5-1; CDR3 protein: ASSTTGLAGRETQY
V gene: TRBV6-1; CDR3 protein: ASSEMEGMGTEAF
V gene: TRBV9; CDR3 protein: ASSVDAAGVYEQY
V gene: TRBV5-3; CDR3 protein: ARSTIGRDEQF
V gene: TRBV9; CDR3 protein: ASSLMDSPGNTIY
V gene: TRBV7-6; CDR3 protein: ASSTFGNTEAF
V gene: TRBV9; CDR3 protein: ASSGEPGLADQETQY
V gene: TRBV5-1; CDR3 protein: ASSLGSTDTQY
V gene: TRBV7-9; CDR3 protein: ASSFRAGEIYNEQF
V gene: TRBV18; CDR3 protein: ASSPRRQGAAETQY
V gene: TRBV6-5; CDR3 protein: ASSYYTGELF
V gene: TRBV2; CDR3 protein: ASARDRGSPLH
V gene: TRBV27; CDR3 protein: ASSPQKGQPFNEKLF